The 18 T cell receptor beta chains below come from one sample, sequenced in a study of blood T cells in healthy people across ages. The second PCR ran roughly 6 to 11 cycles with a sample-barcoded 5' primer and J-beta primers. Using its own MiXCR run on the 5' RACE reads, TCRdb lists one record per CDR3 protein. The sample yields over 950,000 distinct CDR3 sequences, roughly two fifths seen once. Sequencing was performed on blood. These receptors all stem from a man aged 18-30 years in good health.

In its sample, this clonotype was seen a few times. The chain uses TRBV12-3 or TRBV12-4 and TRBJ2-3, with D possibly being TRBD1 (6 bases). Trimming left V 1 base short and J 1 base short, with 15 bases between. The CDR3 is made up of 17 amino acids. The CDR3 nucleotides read TGTGCCAGCAGTTTAGAGTCAGGGGTTATGGGCACAGATACGCAGTATTTT. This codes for CASSLESGVMGTDTQYF.

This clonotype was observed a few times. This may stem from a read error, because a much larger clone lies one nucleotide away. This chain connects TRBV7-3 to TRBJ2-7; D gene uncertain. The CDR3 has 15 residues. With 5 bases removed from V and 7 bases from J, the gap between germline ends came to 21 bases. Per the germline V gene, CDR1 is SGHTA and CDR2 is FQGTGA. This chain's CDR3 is CASSQTKAGNNEQYF. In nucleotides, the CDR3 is TGTGCCAGCAGCCAAACTAAAGCTGGAAACAATGAGCAGTACTTC.

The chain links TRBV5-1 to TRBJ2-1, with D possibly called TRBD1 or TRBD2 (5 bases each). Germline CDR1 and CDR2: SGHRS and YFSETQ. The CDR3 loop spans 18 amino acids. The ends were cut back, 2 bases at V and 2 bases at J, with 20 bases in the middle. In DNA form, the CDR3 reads TGCGCCAGCAGCTTAGGGACGGGGCCACCCTCTACCTACAATGAGCAGTTCTTC. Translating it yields CASSLGTGPPSTYNEQFF. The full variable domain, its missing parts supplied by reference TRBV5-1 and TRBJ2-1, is KAGVTQTPRYLIKTRGQQVTLSCSPISGHRSVSWYQQTPGQGLQFLFEYFSETQRNKGNFPGRFSGRQFSNSRSEMNVSTLELGDSALYLCASSLGTGPPSTYNEQFFGPGTRLTVL.

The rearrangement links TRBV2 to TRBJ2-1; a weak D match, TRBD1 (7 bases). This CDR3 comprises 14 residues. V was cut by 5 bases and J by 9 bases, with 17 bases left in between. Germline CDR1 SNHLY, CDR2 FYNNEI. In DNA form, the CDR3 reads TGTGCCAGCAGTTCTACAGGGGAGGAAAGTGAGCAGTTCTTC. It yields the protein CASSSTGEESEQFF.

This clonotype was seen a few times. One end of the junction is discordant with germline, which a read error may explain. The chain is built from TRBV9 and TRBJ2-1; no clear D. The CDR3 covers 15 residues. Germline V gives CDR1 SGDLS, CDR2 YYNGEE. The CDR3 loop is CASSVGGALYNEQFF. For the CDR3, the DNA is TGTGCAAGCAGCGTAGGCGGCGCGTTGTACAATGAGCAGTTCTTC.

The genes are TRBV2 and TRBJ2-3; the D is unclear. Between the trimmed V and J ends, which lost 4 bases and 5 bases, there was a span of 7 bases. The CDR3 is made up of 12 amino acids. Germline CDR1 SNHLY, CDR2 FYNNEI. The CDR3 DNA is TGTGCCAGCAGTGTCTCCCTAGATACGCAGTATTTT. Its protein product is CASSVSLDTQYF.

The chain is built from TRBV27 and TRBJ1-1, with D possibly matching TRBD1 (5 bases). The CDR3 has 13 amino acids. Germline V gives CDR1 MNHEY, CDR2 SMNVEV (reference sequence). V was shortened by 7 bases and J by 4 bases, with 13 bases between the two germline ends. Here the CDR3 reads CASTPAGRTEAFF. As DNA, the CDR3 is TGTGCCAGCACTCCCGCAGGGCGCACTGAAGCTTTCTTT.

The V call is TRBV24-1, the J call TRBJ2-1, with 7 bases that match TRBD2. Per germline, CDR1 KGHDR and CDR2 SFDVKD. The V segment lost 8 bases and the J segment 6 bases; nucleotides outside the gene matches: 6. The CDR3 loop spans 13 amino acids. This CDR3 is CATKRGDVNEQFF. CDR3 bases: TGTGCCACCAAACGGGGGGATGTCAATGAGCAGTTCTTC.

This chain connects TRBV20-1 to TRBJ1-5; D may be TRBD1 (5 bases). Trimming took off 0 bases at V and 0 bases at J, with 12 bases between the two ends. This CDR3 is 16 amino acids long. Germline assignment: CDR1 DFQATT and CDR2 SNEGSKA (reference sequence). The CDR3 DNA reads TGCAGTGCTAGAGATGGGGGGGATTATAGCAATCAGCCCCAGCATTTT. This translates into CSARDGGDYSNQPQHF.

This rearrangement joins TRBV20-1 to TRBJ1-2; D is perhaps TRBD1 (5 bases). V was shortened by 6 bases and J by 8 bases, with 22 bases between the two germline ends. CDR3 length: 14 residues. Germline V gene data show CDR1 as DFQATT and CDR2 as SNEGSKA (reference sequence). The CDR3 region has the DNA TGCAGTGCAAAAGTTTACGAGGGACGTCGGGGCTACACCTTC. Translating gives CSAKVYEGRRGYTF.

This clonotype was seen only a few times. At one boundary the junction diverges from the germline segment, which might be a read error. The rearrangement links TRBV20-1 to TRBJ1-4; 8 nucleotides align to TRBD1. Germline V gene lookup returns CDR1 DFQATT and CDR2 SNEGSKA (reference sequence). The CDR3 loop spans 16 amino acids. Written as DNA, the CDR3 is TGCAGTGCTAGCCGGACAGGGAGAGGGGCTAACGAAAAACTGTTTTTT. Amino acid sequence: CSASRTGRGANEKLFF.

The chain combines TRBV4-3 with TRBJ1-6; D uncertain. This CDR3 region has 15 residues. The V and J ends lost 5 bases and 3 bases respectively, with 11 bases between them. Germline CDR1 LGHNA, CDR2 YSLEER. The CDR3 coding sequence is TGCGCCAGCAGCTTGAGACGGAGCTATAATTCACCCCTCCACTTT. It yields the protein CASSLRRSYNSPLHF.

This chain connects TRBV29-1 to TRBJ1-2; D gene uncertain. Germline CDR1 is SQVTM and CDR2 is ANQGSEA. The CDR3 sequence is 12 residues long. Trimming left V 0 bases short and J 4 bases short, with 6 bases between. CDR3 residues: CSVEDRTYGYTF. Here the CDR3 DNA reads TGCAGCGTTGAAGATCGTACCTATGGCTACACCTTC.

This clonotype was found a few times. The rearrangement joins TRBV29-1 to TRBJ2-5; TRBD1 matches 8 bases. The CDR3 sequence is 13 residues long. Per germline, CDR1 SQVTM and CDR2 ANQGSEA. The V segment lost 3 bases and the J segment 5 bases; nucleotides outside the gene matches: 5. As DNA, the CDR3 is TGCAGCGTTGAGGCGACAGGGGACGAGACCCAGTACTTC. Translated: CSVEATGDETQYF.

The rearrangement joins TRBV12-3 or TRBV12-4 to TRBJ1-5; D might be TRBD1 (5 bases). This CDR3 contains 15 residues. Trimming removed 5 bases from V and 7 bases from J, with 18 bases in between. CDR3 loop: CASSTPGQGKQPQHF. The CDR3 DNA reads TGTGCCAGCAGTACACCGGGGCAGGGAAAACAGCCCCAGCATTTT.

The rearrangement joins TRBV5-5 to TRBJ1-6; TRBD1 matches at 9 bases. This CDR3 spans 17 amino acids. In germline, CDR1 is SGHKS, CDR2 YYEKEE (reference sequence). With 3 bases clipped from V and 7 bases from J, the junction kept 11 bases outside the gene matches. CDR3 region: CASSSSEGQGLNSPLHF. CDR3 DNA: TGTGCCAGCAGCTCCTCTGAGGGACAGGGACTCAATTCACCCCTCCACTTT.

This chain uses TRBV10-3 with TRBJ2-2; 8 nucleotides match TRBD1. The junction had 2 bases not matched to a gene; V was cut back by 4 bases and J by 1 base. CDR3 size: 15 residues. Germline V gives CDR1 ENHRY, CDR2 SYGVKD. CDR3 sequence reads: CAISVGTGNTGELFF. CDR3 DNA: TGTGCCATCAGTGTCGGGACAGGGAACACCGGGGAGCTGTTTTTT.

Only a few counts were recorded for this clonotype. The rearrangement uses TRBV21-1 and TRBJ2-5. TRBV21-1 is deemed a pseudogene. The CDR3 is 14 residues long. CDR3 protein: CASSYFRNQETQYF. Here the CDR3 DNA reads TGTGCCAGCAGCTATTTTCGGAACCAAGAGACCCAGTACTTC.